The 28 T cell receptor beta chains presented below share a single source sample, sequenced in a study of shared clonotypes between healthy human individuals. The table came from immunoSEQ multiplex PCR; TCRdb's copy has only in-frame clones and leaves some out. The sample has 650,000 to 800,000 clones, just over 90% seen once; the top ten hold 24%. Terminally differentiated effector memory CD45RA+ cells were left out of the naive CD8 fraction, which was CD45RO-negative and positively selected for CCR7. The sequencing input was naive CD8+ T cells sorted from blood. The source is a man aged 25-40 years in good health.

CDR3 amino acids: CASSLAPGTSGRAGNEQFF. The CDR3 nucleotides are TGTGCCAGCAGCTTAGCCCCCGGGACTAGCGGGAGGGCGGGTAATGAGCAGTTCTTC. The chain joins TRBV7-2 to TRBJ2-1, with 16 bases that match TRBD2. Trimming at V came to 0 bases and at J to 7 bases, leaving 9 bases not matched to a gene. The CDR3 consists of 19 residues. Germline CDR1 SGHTA, CDR2 FQGNSA.

The chain couples TRBV6-5 to TRBJ2-1, with 11 nucleotides matching TRBD2. V lost 6 bases, J lost 6 bases, and 7 bases stayed unmatched. CDR3 length: 15 residues. Germline CDR1 is MNHEY and CDR2 is SVGAGI. Here the CDR3 DNA reads TGTGCCAGCAGAGCACTAGCGGGAGAGGGCAATGAGCAGTTCTTC. This encodes CASRALAGEGNEQFF.

Worth noting for this clone: Other nucleotide sequences from this sample produce the same CDR3. The chain uses TRBV7-9 and TRBJ2-7; a possible D gene is TRBD2 (5 bases). CDR3 length equals 12 residues. CDR1 SEHNR and CDR2 FQNEAQ come from the germline V gene (reference sequence). Trimming took 6 bases from V and 3 from J, leaving 9 bases between them. CDR3 amino acids: CASSFGDYEQYF. For the CDR3, the DNA is TGTGCCAGCAGTTTCGGGGACTACGAGCAGTACTTC.

This sequence joins TRBV7-9 and TRBJ1-1; D is unclear. V was shortened by 7 bases and J by 0 bases, with 9 bases between the two germline ends. This CDR3 is built from 13 residues. CDR1 is SEHNR and CDR2 is FQNEAQ in the germline V gene (reference sequence). The CDR3: CASTSTMNTEAFF. CDR3 bases: TGTGCCAGCACATCCACCATGAACACTGAAGCTTTCTTT.

This chain uses TRBV5-5 with TRBJ1-1; possibly TRBD1 for D (5 bases). The CDR3 extends over 13 amino acids. CDR1 is SGHKS, CDR2 YYEKEE, per germline (reference sequence). Trimming cost V 0 bases and J 3 bases, with 6 bases left between them. The CDR3 DNA reads TGTGCCAGCAGCTTGGGGGGCGACACTGAAGCTTTCTTT. This encodes CASSLGGDTEAFF. The variable domain in full, with the rest retrieved from reference TRBV5-5 and TRBJ1-1, is DAGVTQSPTHLIKTRGQQVTLRCSPISGHKSVSWYQQVLGQGPQFIFQYYEKEERGRGNFPDRFSARQFPNYSSELNVNALLLGDSALYLCASSLGGDTEAFFGQGTRLTVV.

J is TRBJ1-1 and V is TRBV30; no firm D call. The germline V gene has CDR1 GTSNPN and CDR2 SVGIG (reference sequence). CDR3 length: 15 amino acids. Trimming took off 2 bases at V and 8 bases at J, with 21 bases between the two ends. CDR3: CAWSPTRQPSWEAFF. The CDR3 nucleotides are TGTGCCTGGAGTCCAACGCGGCAGCCGAGCTGGGAAGCTTTCTTT. The variable domain in full, completed from reference TRBV30 and TRBJ1-1, reads SQTIHQWPATLVQPVGSPLSLECTVEGTSNPNLYWYRQAAGRGLQLLFYSVGIGQISSEVPQNLSASRPQDRQFILSSKKLLLSDSGFYLCAWSPTRQPSWEAFFGQGTRLTVV.

This chain connects TRBV7-9 to TRBJ2-6, with unresolved D. The CDR3 has 16 residues. Germline CDR1 SEHNR, CDR2 FQNEAQ (reference sequence). V lost 9 bases and J 4 bases, leaving 19 bases between the germline ends. The CDR3 region has the DNA TGTGCCAGTTTTGCAGCCCCCTTAGGCGGGGCCAACGTCCTGACTTTC. Translated, it gives CASFAAPLGGANVLTF.

The chain joins TRBV7-6 to TRBJ2-7, with D perhaps TRBD2 (5 bases). The CDR3 is 14 residues long. Germline values: CDR1 SGHVS, CDR2 FNYEAQ. Between the trimmed V and J ends, which lost 4 bases and 0 bases, there was a span of 10 bases. The CDR3 nucleotides are TGTGCCAGCAGCTCCCTGAGGGACTCCTACGAGCAGTACTTC. This gives the protein CASSSLRDSYEQYF.

The chain is built from TRBV27 and TRBJ2-2; 7 nucleotides line up with TRBD1. Losses at the gene ends were 2 bases for V and 0 bases for J; bases not matched to a gene: 9. Germline V gene lookup returns CDR1 MNHEY and CDR2 SMNVEV (reference sequence). CDR3 length: 18 residues. In DNA form, the CDR3 reads TGTGCCAGCAGTTTAGGACAGGTCCGAACAGCGAACACCGGGGAGCTGTTTTTT. Translation: CASSLGQVRTANTGELFF.

The rearrangement joins TRBV29-1 to TRBJ2-5; D perhaps matches TRBD1 (5 bases). In germline, CDR1 is SQVTM, CDR2 ANQGSEA. V shed 4 bases and J shed 5 bases, with 14 bases lying between them. The CDR3 consists of 13 residues. The CDR3 sequence: CSVVRGFGETQYF. CDR3 in DNA: TGCAGCGTTGTTAGGGGTTTTGGGGAGACCCAGTACTTC. Together with reference TRBV29-1 and TRBJ2-5, the CDR3 gives the full variable domain: SAVISQKPSRDICQRGTSLTIQCQVDSQVTMMFWYRQQPGQSLTLIATANQGSEATYESGFVIDKFPISRPNLTFSTLTVSNMSPEDSSIYLCSVVRGFGETQYFGPGTRLLVL.

This clone was counted a single time. J is TRBJ2-1 and V is TRBV5-4; TRBD2 agrees at 10 bases. V was clipped by 3 bases and J by 2 bases; unmatched bases: 5. The CDR3 has 16 residues. In germline, CDR1 is SGHNT, CDR2 YYREEE (reference sequence). CDR3 bases: TGTGCCAGCAGCTCAAGCGGGAGGGCCCCCTACAATGAGCAGTTCTTC. Protein: CASSSSGRAPYNEQFF.

The V gene is TRBV7-9, the J gene TRBJ2-3, with D unresolved. There are 16 residues in the CDR3. With 3 bases removed from V and 0 bases from J, the gap between germline ends came to 13 bases. The germline V gene encodes CDR1 SEHNR and CDR2 FQNEAQ (reference sequence). This CDR3 is CASSFRGRASTDTQYF. CDR3 in DNA: TGTGCCAGCAGCTTCAGAGGAAGGGCTAGCACAGATACGCAGTATTTT. The full variable domain, completed using reference TRBV7-9 and TRBJ2-3, is DTGVSQNPRHKITKRGQNVTFRCDPISEHNRLYWYRQTLGQGPEFLTYFQNEAQLEKSRLLSDRFSAERPKGSFSTLEIQRTEQGDSAMYLCASSFRGRASTDTQYFGPGTRLTVL.

The rearrangement uses TRBV29-1 and TRBJ2-1; 7 nucleotides match TRBD2. Per germline, CDR1 SQVTM and CDR2 ANQGSEA. The CDR3 length is 16 residues. Trimming at V came to 7 bases and at J to 0 bases, leaving 12 bases not matched to a gene. CDR3 nucleotides: TGCAGCGGGGCAGGGACTAAAATAGGCTCCTACAATGAGCAGTTCTTC. It encodes CSGAGTKIGSYNEQFF.

The chain couples TRBV4-1 to TRBJ2-2; D ambiguous. CDR1 is MGHRA, CDR2 YSYEKL, per germline. CDR3 length equals 15 residues. Trimming removed 5 bases at V and 3 bases at J, with 13 bases between. This chain's CDR3 is CASSAFGEDTGELFF. For the CDR3, the DNA is TGCGCCAGCAGCGCCTTTGGTGAGGACACCGGGGAGCTGTTTTTT.

The chain uses TRBV30 and TRBJ2-7; D unresolved. CDR3 size: 12 residues. V was shortened by 0 bases and J by 4 bases, with 7 bases between the two germline ends. The germline CDR1 and CDR2 sequences are GTSNPN and SVGIG (reference sequence). The chain's CDR3 is CAWSVGFYEQYF. CDR3 sequence (DNA): TGTGCCTGGAGTGTAGGGTTTTACGAGCAGTACTTC.

The chain couples TRBV19 to TRBJ2-1; TRBD1 matches 7 bases. CDR1 is LNHDA, CDR2 SQIVND, per germline (reference sequence). V was pared by 6 bases and J by 4 bases, with 9 bases of the junction left unmatched. The CDR3 extends over 15 amino acids. The CDR3 sequence: CASRGQMSPYNEQFF. The CDR3 region has the DNA TGTGCCAGTAGGGGACAGATGTCTCCATACAATGAGCAGTTCTTC.

J is TRBJ2-1 and V is TRBV29-1; 8 bases align to TRBD1. Germline V lookup: CDR1 SQVTM, CDR2 ANQGSEA. This CDR3 region has 16 residues. With V trimmed by 0 bases and J by 11 bases, 15 bases remained unmatched. The CDR3 nucleotides are TGCAGCGTTGAAGAACCCAACCGACGTCGACAGGGGAAGCAGTTCTTC. As protein: CSVEEPNRRRQGKQFF.

This clone was seen once. The DNA of the CDR3 is TGTGCCAGCAGCGCCACAGGGGGCTCCTACAATGAGCAGTTCTTC. It translates to CASSATGGSYNEQFF. The V call is TRBV7-2, the J call TRBJ2-1; the match to TRBD1 covers 8 bases. This CDR3 comprises 15 residues. Germline trimming cut 5 bases from V and 0 bases from J; bases unmatched to any gene: 3. Germline-derived CDR1 and CDR2 are SGHTA and FQGNSA.

The V and J genes are TRBV27 and TRBJ2-5, with D tentatively TRBD1 (6 bases). V lost 7 bases and J lost 7, with 13 bases in between. In germline, CDR1 is MNHEY, CDR2 SMNVEV (reference sequence). This CDR3 has 12 amino acids. CDR3 amino acids: CASIGGGGTQYF. CDR3 sequence (DNA): TGTGCCAGCATAGGGGGTGGGGGGACCCAGTACTTC.

The chain couples TRBV5-1 to TRBJ2-7, with TRBD1 matching over 8 bases. There are 16 residues in the CDR3. J was trimmed by 6 bases and V by 0 bases; bases with no gene match: 11. The V gene's germline CDR1 is SGHRS and CDR2 YFSETQ. In DNA form, the CDR3 reads TGCGCCAGCAGCTTGGATCGGTCCCAGGGGGCAACCGAGCAGTACTTC. Protein sequence: CASSLDRSQGATEQYF.

This sequence joins TRBV7-9 and TRBJ2-3; perhaps TRBD2 as D (5 bases). The germline CDR1 and CDR2 sequences are SEHNR and FQNEAQ (reference sequence). This CDR3 is 15 amino acids long. Trimming cost V 5 bases and J 2 bases, with 14 bases left between them. The CDR3 coding sequence is TGTGCCAGCAGCCCGATGAGCGGAGTCACAGATACGCAGTATTTT. Translation gives CASSPMSGVTDTQYF.

This clone was detected once. This chain connects TRBV2 to TRBJ2-5; TRBD1 is a possible D gene (5 bases). Per germline, CDR1 SNHLY and CDR2 FYNNEI. V was cut by 3 bases and J by 4 bases, with 21 bases left in between. This CDR3 spans 17 amino acids. CDR3 in amino acids: CASSDDDDSAGRETQYF. The CDR3 DNA is TGTGCCAGCAGTGACGATGACGATTCGGCAGGGCGAGAGACCCAGTACTTC.

Here the CDR3 DNA reads TGTGCCAGCAGCCTCCTAGGGACAAGCTACGAGCAGTACTTC. Its translation is CASSLLGTSYEQYF. This chain connects TRBV11-2 to TRBJ2-7; D might be TRBD1 (6 bases). The germline V and J ends were trimmed by 5 bases and 3 bases, with 14 bases remaining between them. This CDR3 spans 14 amino acids. Germline CDR1 is SGHAT and CDR2 is FQNNGV.

This clone was detected only once. The J gene is TRBJ1-4, the V gene TRBV11-2; 8 bases line up with TRBD1. CDR3 length equals 15 residues. CDR1 is SGHAT and CDR2 is FQNNGV in the germline V gene. V trimming: 4 bases; J trimming: 7 bases; junction bases outside the gene matches: 8. The CDR3 loop reads CASSSGTGQSEKLFF. The CDR3 DNA follows: TGTGCCAGCAGCTCCGGGACAGGCCAAAGTGAAAAACTGTTTTTT. Filled out from reference TRBV11-2 and TRBJ1-4, the complete variable domain reads EAGVAQSPRYKIIEKRQSVAFWCNPISGHATLYWYQQILGQGPKLLIQFQNNGVVDDSQLPKDRFSAERLKGVDSTLKIQPAKLEDSAVYLCASSSGTGQSEKLFFGSGTQLSVL.

The V call is TRBV28, the J call TRBJ2-1; 10 nucleotides line up with TRBD2. J gave up 6 bases and V 3 bases, and 5 bases lay outside the gene matches. This CDR3 has 15 residues. Germline V gene data show CDR1 as MDHEN and CDR2 as SYDVKM. The CDR3 DNA reads as TGTGCCAGCAGTTTTGTGGCTAGCGGGAGCAATGAGCAGTTCTTC. It codes for CASSFVASGSNEQFF.

This clone showed up just once. The gene calls are TRBV19 and TRBJ2-7; 8 bases align to TRBD2. Per germline, CDR1 LNHDA and CDR2 SQIVND (reference sequence). Trimming cost V 4 bases and J 3 bases; bases outside gene matches: 8. There are 15 residues in the CDR3. The CDR3 reads CASSNFTSGYYEQYF. As DNA, the CDR3 is TGTGCCAGTAGTAACTTTACTAGCGGTTACTACGAGCAGTACTTC. Full variable domain (remainder filled in from reference TRBV19 and TRBJ2-7): DGGITQSPKYLFRKEGQNVTLSCEQNLNHDAMYWYRQDPGQGLRLIYYSQIVNDFQKGDIAEGYSVSREKKESFPLTVTSAQKNPTAFYLCASSNFTSGYYEQYFGPGTRLTVT.

The rearrangement uses TRBV14 and TRBJ2-3; D might be TRBD2 (5 bases). The germline gives CDR1 SGHDN, CDR2 FVKESK. This CDR3 is 17 amino acids long. V gave up 2 bases and J gave up 4 bases, with 19 bases separating them. The CDR3 bases are TGTGCCAGCAGCCAAAGCCTGACTATCCTTGTACCAGATACGCAGTATTTT. As protein: CASSQSLTILVPDTQYF.

The genes are TRBV6-1 and TRBJ2-1; a weak D match, TRBD1 (5 bases). CDR3 size: 17 residues. Germline V gene data show CDR1 as MNHNS and CDR2 as SASEGT. V gave up 2 bases and J gave up 9 bases, with 23 bases separating them. The CDR3 protein is CASSENLSDIWFGEQFF. CDR3 nucleotide sequence: TGTGCCAGCAGTGAAAATTTGTCGGACATATGGTTTGGTGAGCAGTTCTTC.